Here is one T cell receptor beta chain with its context. Its cognate antigen has yet to be identified. No much larger clone is present one base from it, and per-base qualities are unavailable. The sample originates from a study of T cell responses to AZD1222 COVID-19 vaccine (dated by TCRdb to about 2021). About the study as a whole: A total of under 250 trial participants underwent TCR sequencing, of whom under 220 had received two doses of AZD1222 and some 26 had received two doses of the MenACWY control vaccine. Trial participants were enrolled by age into subgroups of 18-55, 56-69 and 70-plus years, and around 140, 26 and 57 TCR-sequenced participants, respectively, were included in these subgroups.

From the cysteine up to the phenylalanine, the CDR3 has a length of 12 residues. The entry retains the CDR3 DNA only, 36 bases that are in frame from base 1. CDR1 and CDR2 are read off the germline V gene as SGHTS and YDEGEE. V loses 3 bases of germline sequence and J loses 10 bases, and the interval between the two ends is 13 bases. The CDR3 regions of human TCRbeta chains were subjected to immunosequencing. Per the original workflow: Repertoire TCRs were matched against a reference library of SARS-CoV-2-specific TCRs generated with the MIRA antigen-specificity platform. Breadth was defined as the fraction of unique TCRs that were SARS-CoV-2-associated, and depth was defined as the fraction of total T cells that were SARS-CoV-2-associated. Using the MIRA data, every spike-specific TCR was mapped to the spike region that the TCR reacted to and assigned to either a CD4 or a CD8 class. Log10-transformed breadth and depth values were compared by one-way ANOVA with Sidak's multiple comparisons tests. Held by TCRdb, this immuneACCESS table contains in-frame sequences only and omits some clones. Under half of the omission traces to an unresolved V gene where checked; the cause of the rest is unknown. The V and J calls and clone size were taken over from that table, and D and trimming were inferred from the DNA. The sample data list about 150,000 clones, and more than 85% of these were observed just once. The leading ten clones occupy roughly 3.3% of the sample.

Beyond this particular receptor, the publication reports: The 56-69-year group was small, and its depth increase did not reach significance, likely because of low power. Reportedly, almost half of the unique spike-specific TCRs recognized epitopes lying outside the regions that are mutated in the B.1.351 and B.1.1.7 variants. Because no samples from the day 14 peak response were available, repertoires could be characterized only after the peak T cell response. Participants were mostly white British, with more females than males. The authors suggested clonal diversity may have been underestimated. Only a handful of AZD1222 recipients were SARS-CoV-2 seropositive at baseline, limiting conclusions about previously exposed vaccinees. Vaccine-associated CD4 TCRs spanned the whole spike protein, with dominant responses in regions 160-218 and 743-854. After two AZD1222 doses, spike-specific TCR breadth and depth were significantly higher than at day 0 and than in MenACWY recipients.

The time point label here, explained by the study, means: about 28 days (+/-7) after the second vaccine dose. AZD1222 recipients whose second dose came at about 4 weeks and those whose second dose came at about 12 weeks were combined into one group, since spike-specific TCR depth and breadth did not differ between the two schedules. The vaccinee samples were drawn from two UK trials, COV001 and COV002, one of which was a single-blind randomized controlled phase 2/3 trial testing AZD1222 (ChAdOx1 nCoV-19) in healthy adults. Trial participant PBMC samples were collected at day 0 and day 28 after the second dose for TCRbeta chain sequencing.

Recombination joined TRBV5-8 with TRBJ1-2; the D gene assignment is ambiguous. The receptor was isolated from an adult who received the AZD1222 COVID-19 vaccine. The starting material was peripheral blood, obtained 28 days after the second AZD1222 dose. The CDR3 protein is CASSSYAGPYTF. In nucleotides, the sequence is TGTGCCAGCAGCTCCTATGCCGGGCCCTACACCTTC.